This record looks at one T cell receptor beta chain sequence and its context. This record comes from a study of blood T cell repertoires in COVID-19. Trimming pared 3 bases from V and 2 bases from J, leaving 16 bases between. Germline lookup yields CDR1 MDHEN and CDR2 SYDVKM. CDR3 length: 16 residues. TCRdb's table, derived via immunoSEQ multiplex PCR, lists solely in-frame clones and lacks some. Of over 200,000 clones in the sample, 84% are singletons; the top ten hold approximately 6.5%. The specimen was PBMCs or T cells enriched from blood (not recorded which). This receptor was obtained from a middle-aged woman who had recovered from COVID-19. V usage is TRBV28 and J usage is TRBJ1-1, with D perhaps TRBD1 (5 bases). The CDR3 spells CASSLQGSWDNTEAFF. DNA of the CDR3: TGTGCCAGCAGTTTGCAGGGTAGTTGGGATAACACTGAAGCTTTCTTT.